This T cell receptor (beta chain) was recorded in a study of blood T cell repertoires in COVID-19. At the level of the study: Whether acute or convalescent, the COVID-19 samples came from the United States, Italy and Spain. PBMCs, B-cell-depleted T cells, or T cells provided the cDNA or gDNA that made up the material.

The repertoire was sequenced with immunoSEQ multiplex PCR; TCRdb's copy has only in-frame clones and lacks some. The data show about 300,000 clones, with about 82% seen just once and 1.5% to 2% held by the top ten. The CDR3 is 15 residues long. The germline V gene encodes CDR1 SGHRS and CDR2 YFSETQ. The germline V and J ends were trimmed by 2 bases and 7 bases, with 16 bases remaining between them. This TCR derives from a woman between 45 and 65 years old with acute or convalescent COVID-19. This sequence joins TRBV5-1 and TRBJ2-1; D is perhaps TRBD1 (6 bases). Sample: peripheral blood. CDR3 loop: CASSFGQGFANEQFF. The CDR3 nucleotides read TGCGCCAGCAGCTTTGGGCAGGGGTTTGCGAATGAGCAGTTCTTC.